The next 16 T cell receptor beta chains were all read from a single sample in a study of blood T cell repertoires in COVID-19 (dated by TCRdb to about 2020). The library was prepared using the immunoSEQ multiplex PCR assay. In its TCRdb copy, this immuneACCESS table keeps in-frame sequences only and misses some clones. Where compared with another copy, unresolved V genes explain less than half of these, and the others have no known cause. Within this sample are approximately 110,000 clones, with roughly nine tenths of them counted one time only. The leading ten clones occupy just over 2% of the sample. Sequenced: peripheral blood. The receptors come from a middle-aged man with COVID-19, enrolled during active disease.

There are a few counts of this clone. The J gene is TRBJ1-1, the V gene TRBV5-1; 10 nucleotides line up with TRBD1. With V trimmed by 0 bases and J by 4 bases, 3 bases remained unmatched. Looked up from germline, CDR1 is SGHRS and CDR2 is YFSETQ. This CDR3 has 15 amino acids. CDR3 in amino acids: CASSLETGGITEAFF. Here the CDR3 DNA reads TGCGCCAGCAGCTTGGAGACAGGGGGCATCACTGAAGCTTTCTTT.

This clone was detected once. The rearrangement links TRBV6-5 to TRBJ2-5, with 12 bases identical to TRBD2. Germline V CDR1 and CDR2: MNHEY, SVGAGI. The CDR3 length is 14 residues. V shed 6 bases, J shed 4 bases, and the junction held 3 bases outside the gene matches. This CDR3 is CASRPGLAGETQYF. The CDR3 bases are TGTGCCAGCAGACCGGGACTAGCGGGAGAGACCCAGTACTTC.

This clone was seen a single time. This sequence joins TRBV6-6 and TRBJ2-4; maybe TRBD1 (5 bases). Trimming left V 7 bases short and J 9 bases short, with 13 bases between. Per germline, CDR1 MNHNY and CDR2 SVGAGI (reference sequence). This CDR3 is 12 amino acids long. CDR3 region: CASKQAQSIQYF. The CDR3 DNA is TGTGCCAGCAAACAGGCCCAAAGCATTCAGTACTTC.

This chain joins TRBV13 and TRBJ1-4; 8 positions match TRBD1. The CDR3 runs to 14 residues. After removal of 3 bases from V and 8 bases from J, the junction contained 5 bases not matched to a gene. In germline, CDR1 is PRHDT, CDR2 FYEKMQ (reference sequence). CDR3 residues: CASSFGQGGEKLFF. The CDR3 DNA sequence: TGTGCCAGCAGCTTCGGACAGGGTGGGGAAAAACTGTTTTTT.

This clone was counted a few times. The chain recombines TRBV27 with TRBJ2-3; 9 bases map to TRBD2. With 5 bases clipped from V and 5 bases from J, the junction kept 11 bases outside the gene matches. The CDR3 covers 16 residues. Germline V gene sequence: CDR1 MNHEY, CDR2 SMNVEV (reference sequence). The CDR3 DNA is TGTGCCAGCAGTCCCACTAGCGGGTTGTGGGTAGATACGCAGTATTTT. Amino acids: CASSPTSGLWVDTQYF.

The V gene is TRBV19, the J gene TRBJ2-3; D gene ambiguous. This CDR3 contains 15 residues. The germline gives CDR1 LNHDA, CDR2 SQIVND (reference sequence). The V end was cut by 1 base, the J end by 0 bases, with 8 bases between. DNA of the CDR3: TGTGCCAGTAGTATAGGTTTACAGAGCACAGATACGCAGTATTTT. Translation gives CASSIGLQSTDTQYF.

The gene calls are TRBV7-2 and TRBJ2-3, with D tentatively TRBD1 (6 bases). Per the germline V gene, CDR1 is SGHTA and CDR2 is FQGNSA. Between the trimmed V and J ends, which lost 8 bases and 1 base, there was a span of 16 bases. The CDR3 is made up of 15 amino acids. CDR3 protein: CASGAQGMGTDTQYF. CDR3 sequence (DNA): TGTGCCAGCGGAGCGCAGGGGATGGGCACAGATACGCAGTATTTT.

This clone came up once. The chain joins TRBV2 to TRBJ1-2; TRBD1 matches 10 bases. The length of the CDR3 is 15 residues. Germline assignment: CDR1 SNHLY and CDR2 FYNNEI. Trimming cost V 0 bases and J 4 bases; bases outside gene matches: 2. The CDR3 region has the DNA TGTGCCAGCAGTGAAGCGACAGGGGGCTTCTATGGCTACACCTTC. Translated: CASSEATGGFYGYTF.

The V and J genes are TRBV11-2 and TRBJ2-2, with a tentative D call TRBD2 (5 bases). V was cut by 1 base and J by 0 bases, with 12 bases left in between. The germline CDR1 and CDR2 sequences are SGHAT and FQNNGV. This CDR3 comprises 17 residues. This CDR3 is CASSLASWTANTGELFF. The CDR3 bases are TGTGCCAGCAGCTTAGCCTCGTGGACTGCGAACACCGGGGAGCTGTTTTTT.

The CDR3 nucleotides are TGTGCCAGCAGCCCGTACACCGGGGAGCTGTTTTTT. The encoded protein is CASSPYTGELFF. J is TRBJ2-2 and V is TRBV7-2; D is uncertain. The CDR3 length is 12 residues. Germline lookup yields CDR1 SGHTA and CDR2 FQGNSA. Trimming removed 5 bases at V and 3 bases at J, with 4 bases between.

The chain combines TRBV7-2 with TRBJ2-1; 7 bases map to TRBD1. The V segment lost 5 bases and the J segment 9 bases; nucleotides outside the gene matches: 13. Germline CDR1 SGHTA, CDR2 FQGNSA. The CDR3 length is 15 residues. The CDR3 coding sequence is TGTGCCAGCAGCGATCAGGGGGTCAGTGGTGGTGAGCAGTTCTTC. The encoded protein is CASSDQGVSGGEQFF.

The rearrangement uses TRBV4-2 and TRBJ1-1; 10 bases line up with TRBD1. V lost 4 bases to trimming and J lost 6 bases; unmatched junction nucleotides: 11. Germline CDR1 and CDR2: LGHNA and YNFKEQ. This CDR3 has 16 residues. Written as DNA, the CDR3 is TGTGCCAGCAGCCCGCAGCCCGGGACAGGGGTCGCTGAAGCTTTCTTT. Translation gives CASSPQPGTGVAEAFF.

The rearrangement uses TRBV5-1 and TRBJ2-1; a weak D match, TRBD1 (6 bases). The length of the CDR3 is 13 residues. Trimming removed 5 bases from V and 6 bases from J, with 12 bases in between. Germline lookup yields CDR1 SGHRS and CDR2 YFSETQ. The CDR3 loop is CASSTGFPNEQFF. The CDR3 nucleotides read TGCGCCAGCAGTACAGGGTTCCCCAATGAGCAGTTCTTC.

The chain is built from TRBV7-2 and TRBJ2-5; possible D gene TRBD1, 6 bases. Trimming took 5 bases from V and 5 from J, leaving 15 bases between them. This CDR3 spans 14 amino acids. In germline, CDR1 is SGHTA, CDR2 FQGNSA. CDR3 sequence (DNA): TGTGCCAGCAGCCCGGGACACCGACAGGAGACCCAGTACTTC. Its protein product is CASSPGHRQETQYF.

The J gene is TRBJ2-1, the V gene TRBV7-8; 11 nucleotides match TRBD2. V gave up 4 bases and J gave up 2 bases; unmatched junction bases: 7. This CDR3 comprises 17 residues. The germline V gene encodes CDR1 SGHVS and CDR2 FQNEAQ. The CDR3 is CASSSGTSGLAYNEQFF. DNA for the CDR3: TGTGCCAGCAGCTCGGGGACTAGCGGCCTCGCCTACAATGAGCAGTTCTTC.

This chain connects TRBV19 to TRBJ1-1; D possibly corresponds to TRBD1 (5 bases). The CDR3 has 14 amino acids. Germline CDR1 is LNHDA and CDR2 is SQIVND (reference sequence). V was pared by 0 bases and J by 8 bases, with 13 bases between. CDR3 region: CASSIDLYRREAFF. CDR3 bases: TGTGCCAGTAGTATAGATCTATACAGGCGAGAAGCTTTCTTT.